One and the same sample provided the 21 T cell receptor beta chains below, sequenced in a study of cytomegalovirus exposure and HLA in healthy donors. TCRdb keeps only in-frame clones here, not all; method: immunoSEQ multiplex PCR. This table has under 350,000 clones, around 85% appearing once. Sequencing used PBMCs. The receptors derive from a woman under 30 in good health and CMV-seronegative.

The J gene is TRBJ2-2, the V gene TRBV7-2, with D tentatively TRBD2 (5 bases). This CDR3 is 15 amino acids long. Germline V gene lookup returns CDR1 SGHTA and CDR2 FQGNSA. With 2 bases removed from V and 1 base from J, the gap between germline ends came to 8 bases. CDR3 nucleotide sequence: TGTGCCAGCAGCTTATTGCGGGTGAACACCGGGGAGCTGTTTTTT. Encoded protein: CASSLLRVNTGELFF.

This sequence joins TRBV27 and TRBJ2-5; 7 nucleotides agree with TRBD2. Germline trimming cut 8 bases from V and 3 bases from J; bases unmatched to any gene: 6. Germline CDR1 and CDR2: MNHEY and SMNVEV (reference sequence). The CDR3 is 13 residues long. In DNA form, the CDR3 reads TGTGCCAGCTCCACCCGGGGGGAAGAGACCCAGTACTTC. As protein: CASSTRGEETQYF.

This chain links TRBV27 with TRBJ2-7; the D gene is possibly TRBD2 (6 bases). The CDR3 consists of 14 residues. Germline CDR1 is MNHEY and CDR2 is SMNVEV (reference sequence). The V gene lost 2 bases and the J gene lost 0 bases, with 8 bases spanning the gap. CDR3 sequence (DNA): TGTGCCAGCAGTTTAGCCGGGAGCTCCTACGAGCAGTACTTC. This encodes CASSLAGSSYEQYF.

The chain has TRBV7-9 and TRBJ2-2; 10 positions agree with TRBD2. From germline, CDR1 is SEHNR and CDR2 FQNEAQ (reference sequence). The V segment lost 1 base and the J segment 6 bases; nucleotides outside the gene matches: 2. The CDR3 has 15 amino acids. The CDR3 sequence is CASSLVAGGAGELFF. The CDR3 nucleotides are TGTGCCAGCAGCTTAGTAGCGGGAGGCGCCGGGGAGCTGTTTTTT.

The chain has TRBV5-1 and TRBJ2-3; D is unclear. The CDR3 totals 16 residues. V gave up 4 bases and J gave up 2 bases, with 17 bases separating them. Germline V gives CDR1 SGHRS, CDR2 YFSETQ. Here the CDR3 DNA reads TGCGCCAGCAGCCCTACCACAGCCCTCAACACAGATACGCAGTATTTT. Translation gives CASSPTTALNTDTQYF.

The V call is TRBV18, the J call TRBJ1-1, with TRBD1 matching over 8 bases. This CDR3 is 13 amino acids long. Germline values: CDR1 KGHSH, CDR2 LQKENI. Trimming cost V 6 bases and J 4 bases; bases outside gene matches: 4. The CDR3 DNA reads TGTGCCAGCTCCCAACAGGGGGGCACTGAAGCTTTCTTT. This encodes CASSQQGGTEAFF.

This clone was counted a single time. The rearrangement links TRBV5-8 to TRBJ2-7; 7 nucleotides align to TRBD1. V dropped 7 bases and J dropped 0; count of bases not matched to a gene: 13. The CDR3 has 16 residues. Germline V lookup: CDR1 SGHTS, CDR2 YDEGEE. The DNA for the CDR3 is TGTGCCAGCCGAAGCCTTTACCGGGACAGCTCCTACGAGCAGTACTTC. Its protein product is CASRSLYRDSSYEQYF.

The V call is TRBV29-1, the J call TRBJ1-1, with a tentative D call TRBD1 (6 bases). Looked up from germline, CDR1 is SQVTM and CDR2 is ANQGSEA. This CDR3 is 17 amino acids long. V was trimmed by 1 base and J by 6 bases, leaving 24 bases between them. The CDR3 coding sequence is TGCAGCGTTGAAGGTGGGGGCTTGTTCGAGAGGGGCTCTGAAGCTTTCTTT. As protein: CSVEGGGLFERGSEAFF. Full variable domain (missing parts from reference TRBV29-1 and TRBJ1-1): SAVISQKPSRDICQRGTSLTIQCQVDSQVTMMFWYRQQPGQSLTLIATANQGSEATYESGFVIDKFPISRPNLTFSTLTVSNMSPEDSSIYLCSVEGGGLFERGSEAFFGQGTRLTVV.

The chain has TRBV4-1 and TRBJ1-2, with 9 bases fitting TRBD1. CDR1 MGHRA and CDR2 YSYEKL come from the germline V gene. V shed 3 bases and J 4 bases; nucleotides not matched to a gene: 15. The CDR3 runs 18 residues. The DNA for the CDR3 is TGCGCCAGCAGCCATCCAGGGACAGGGTGGGGGTTAGGCTATGGCTACACCTTC. Encoded protein: CASSHPGTGWGLGYGYTF.

With regard to this clone: This sample also contains other DNA sequences that code for the same CDR3. The chain has TRBV6-5 and TRBJ1-1, with no clear D. Germline CDR1 MNHEY, CDR2 SVGAGI. V was cut by 0 bases and J by 1 base, with 6 bases left in between. CDR3 length equals 14 residues. CDR3 in DNA: TGTGCCAGCAGTTACTCCCGAGAGAACACTGAAGCTTTCTTT. Encoded protein: CASSYSRENTEAFF.

This clone was detected only a few times. The CDR3 DNA reads as TGTGCCAGCAGCGTAGAAGGAAGGAGAAGAGATACGCAGTATTTT. This codes for CASSVEGRRRDTQYF. The gene calls are TRBV9 and TRBJ2-3, with D unresolved. The germline V gene has CDR1 SGDLS and CDR2 YYNGEE. CDR3 length: 15 residues. V was cut by 0 bases and J by 5 bases, with 13 bases left in between. Together with reference TRBV9 and TRBJ2-3, the CDR3 gives the full variable domain: DSGVTQTPKHLITATGQRVTLRCSPRSGDLSVYWYQQSLDQGLQFLIQYYNGEERAKGNILERFSAQQFPDLHSELNLSSLELGDSALYFCASSVEGRRRDTQYFGPGTRLTVL.

V usage is TRBV20-1 and J usage is TRBJ1-2; a weak D match, TRBD1 (5 bases). Between the trimmed V and J ends, which lost 6 bases and 8 bases, there was a span of 10 bases. Germline CDR1 DFQATT, CDR2 SNEGSKA (reference sequence). This CDR3 comprises 10 residues. CDR3: CSARGSGYTF. The DNA of the CDR3 is TGCAGTGCCCGGGGGTCCGGCTACACCTTC.

The rearrangement uses TRBV29-1 and TRBJ2-2; D is undetermined. Germline V lookup: CDR1 SQVTM, CDR2 ANQGSEA. This CDR3 is built from 13 residues. V was shortened by 2 bases and J by 4 bases, with 8 bases between the two germline ends. The CDR3 spells CSVERRFTGELFF. The CDR3 DNA follows: TGCAGCGTTGAAAGGAGATTCACCGGGGAGCTGTTTTTT.

The J gene is TRBJ2-1, the V gene TRBV9; D may be TRBD1 (5 bases). Germline lookup yields CDR1 SGDLS and CDR2 YYNGEE. Trimming left V 0 bases short and J 2 bases short, with 9 bases between. CDR3 length equals 15 residues. This CDR3 reads CASSVEGATYNEQFF. DNA for the CDR3: TGTGCCAGCAGCGTAGAAGGGGCTACCTACAATGAGCAGTTCTTC.

The J gene is TRBJ1-6, the V gene TRBV30; 8 positions agree with TRBD1. Germline trimming cut 2 bases from V and 10 bases from J; bases unmatched to any gene: 10. The CDR3 has 15 residues. The V gene's germline CDR1 is GTSNPN and CDR2 SVGIG (reference sequence). CDR3 nucleotides: TGTGCCTGGAGTAACCCAGGGGGCGAGCGATCACCCCTCCACTTT. The encoded protein is CAWSNPGGERSPLHF.

The chain employs TRBV5-1 and TRBJ2-1, with TRBD2 matching 10 bases. Germline CDR1 is SGHRS and CDR2 is YFSETQ. Trimming at V came to 2 bases and at J to 9 bases, leaving 8 bases not matched to a gene. This CDR3 is built from 15 residues. CDR3 DNA sequence: TGCGCCAGCAGCTTCAGAGGGACTAGCGAGGTTGAGCAGTTCTTC. It specifies CASSFRGTSEVEQFF.

This clone was recorded once. This chain joins TRBV9 and TRBJ1-1; TRBD1 matches 7 bases. Germline CDR1 and CDR2: SGDLS and YYNGEE. V gave up 0 bases and J gave up 6 bases; unmatched junction bases: 8. The CDR3 has 15 amino acids. The CDR3 spells CASSVGAGGRSEAFF. The CDR3 coding sequence is TGTGCCAGCAGCGTAGGTGCAGGGGGTAGGTCTGAAGCTTTCTTT.

The chain links TRBV18 to TRBJ1-2; D possibly corresponds to TRBD1 (6 bases). CDR3 size: 14 residues. Germline V gene data show CDR1 as KGHSH and CDR2 as LQKENI. V lost 4 bases, J lost 8 bases, and 17 bases lay in between. The CDR3 is CASSLNRVLEGYTF. DNA of the CDR3: TGTGCCAGCTCACTCAACAGGGTTTTGGAGGGCTACACCTTC.

The V gene is TRBV18, the J gene TRBJ2-7, with TRBD1 as a possible D gene (5 bases). Per the germline V gene, CDR1 is KGHSH and CDR2 is LQKENI. CDR3 size: 15 residues. V was pared by 4 bases and J by 0 bases, with 13 bases between. CDR3 nucleotide sequence: TGTGCCAGCTCACTAGGGCAGGGTAGCTCCTACGAGCAGTACTTC. Amino acid sequence: CASSLGQGSSYEQYF.

The chain recombines TRBV5-4 with TRBJ2-7; no firm D call. CDR1 and CDR2 from the germline V gene are SGHNT and YYREEE (reference sequence). Between the trimmed V and J ends, which lost 4 bases and 6 bases, there was a span of 11 bases. The CDR3 length is 12 residues. CDR3 region: CASSPTLGEQYF. The CDR3 bases are TGTGCCAGCAGCCCGACTCTGGGCGAGCAGTACTTC.

The chain combines TRBV7-2 with TRBJ1-6; tentatively, D is TRBD1 (5 bases). V was clipped by 2 bases and J by 7 bases, with 12 bases between them. This CDR3 is built from 15 residues. CDR1 and CDR2 from the germline V gene are SGHTA and FQGNSA. CDR3 amino acids: CASSLHRGANSPLHF. The DNA of the CDR3 is TGTGCCAGCAGCTTACACCGCGGGGCAAATTCACCCCTCCACTTT. Complete variable domain (other parts from reference TRBV7-2 and TRBJ1-6): GAGVSQSPSNKVTEKGKDVELRCDPISGHTALYWYRQSLGQGLEFLIYFQGNSAPDKSGLPSDRFSAERTGGSVSTLTIQRTQQEDSAVYLCASSLHRGANSPLHFGNGTRLTVT.